Below are 10 T cell receptor beta chains sequenced from a single sample in a study of beta chain features in type 1 diabetes. The entirety of the isolated RNA underwent reverse transcription, so expressed TCRB transcripts were sequenced. Generated by immunoSEQ multiplex PCR, the TCRdb table keeps only in-frame clones and is missing some. The table includes a few hundred thousand clones, around 20% detected once. Sequencing input: naive CD4+ T cells from blood. All receptors come from a woman between 18 and 30 years old in good health.

The rearrangement links TRBV29-1 to TRBJ1-4; maybe TRBD1 (6 bases). The CDR3 contains 14 residues. V lost 7 bases, J lost 0 bases, and 12 bases lay in between. The germline gives CDR1 SQVTM, CDR2 ANQGSEA. This CDR3 reads CSAGQFPTNEKLFF. CDR3 bases: TGCAGCGCTGGACAGTTCCCAACTAATGAAAAACTGTTTTTT. Supplemented by reference TRBV29-1 and TRBJ1-4, the full variable domain reads SAVISQKPSRDICQRGTSLTIQCQVDSQVTMMFWYRQQPGQSLTLIATANQGSEATYESGFVIDKFPISRPNLTFSTLTVSNMSPEDSSIYLCSAGQFPTNEKLFFGSGTQLSVL.

This clone was observed a few times. This sequence joins TRBV7-2 and TRBJ2-2, with 10 bases identical to TRBD1. V trimming: 4 bases; J trimming: 6 bases; junction bases outside the gene matches: 5. The CDR3 is made up of 15 amino acids. Per germline, CDR1 SGHTA and CDR2 FQGNSA. DNA of the CDR3: TGTGCCAGCAGCTCGGGACAGGGGTGGGCCGGGGAGCTGTTTTTT. Amino acids: CASSSGQGWAGELFF.

This clone was detected a few times. The chain uses TRBV4-2 and TRBJ2-3; D uncertain. The CDR3 is 14 residues long. CDR1 LGHNA and CDR2 YNFKEQ come from the germline V gene. V lost 0 bases to trimming and J lost 4 bases, with 8 bases between them. The CDR3 here is CASSQEESADTQYF. In DNA, the CDR3 is TGTGCCAGCAGCCAAGAAGAGAGCGCAGATACGCAGTATTTT.

The rearrangement joins TRBV19 to TRBJ2-3; 11 nucleotides match TRBD2. CDR1 and CDR2 (germline): LNHDA, SQIVND (reference sequence). The V gene end was trimmed by 7 bases and the J gene end by 6 bases; junction bases not matched to a gene: 3. CDR3 size: 13 residues. The CDR3 reads CASTLAGADTQYF. CDR3 bases: TGTGCCAGTACACTAGCGGGAGCGGATACGCAGTATTTT. Full variable domain (remainder filled in from reference TRBV19 and TRBJ2-3): DGGITQSPKYLFRKEGQNVTLSCEQNLNHDAMYWYRQDPGQGLRLIYYSQIVNDFQKGDIAEGYSVSREKKESFPLTVTSAQKNPTAFYLCASTLAGADTQYFGPGTRLTVL.

The chain couples TRBV9 to TRBJ2-5, with 11 bases matching TRBD2. CDR1 SGDLS and CDR2 YYNGEE come from the germline V gene. The ends lost 4 bases at V and 5 bases at J; junction bases unmatched: 7. The CDR3 runs to 15 residues. The DNA for the CDR3 is TGTGCCAGCAGCCGTCTAGCGGGAGGCGGTGAGACCCAGTACTTC. Translating gives CASSRLAGGGETQYF.

This clone was counted a few times. The chain has TRBV20-1 and TRBJ2-1, with D hard to call. The CDR3 has 10 amino acids. Germline V gives CDR1 DFQATT, CDR2 SNEGSKA (reference sequence). The V and J ends lost 5 bases and 7 bases respectively, with 6 bases between them. The CDR3 sequence is CSAAKNEQFF. The CDR3 DNA reads as TGCAGTGCTGCTAAAAATGAGCAGTTCTTC.

This clone was detected only a few times. The chain carries TRBV7-6 and TRBJ2-2; the match to TRBD2 covers 10 bases. V was clipped by 5 bases and J by 6 bases; unmatched bases: 6. This CDR3 is 15 amino acids long. Germline V CDR1 and CDR2: SGHVS, FNYEAQ. CDR3 region: CASSDILAGSGELFF. CDR3 nucleotide sequence: TGTGCCAGCAGCGATATACTAGCGGGATCCGGGGAGCTGTTTTTT.

This clone was observed a few times. The J gene is TRBJ2-7, the V gene TRBV5-4, with D maybe TRBD1 (6 bases). CDR3 length equals 16 residues. CDR1 and CDR2 from the germline V gene are SGHNT and YYREEE (reference sequence). V shed 5 bases and J shed 4 bases, with 22 bases lying between them. CDR3 sequence: CASSHAGQGSGYEQYF. CDR3 nucleotides: TGTGCCAGCAGTCATGCTGGGCAGGGGAGTGGATACGAGCAGTACTTC. Full variable domain (remainder filled in from reference TRBV5-4 and TRBJ2-7): ETGVTQSPTHLIKTRGQQVTLRCSSQSGHNTVSWYQQALGQGPQFIFQYYREEENGRGNFPPRFSGLQFPNYSSELNVNALELDDSALYLCASSHAGQGSGYEQYFGPGTRLTVT.

Concerning this clone: This same CDR3 is encoded by further DNA sequences in the sample. The V gene is TRBV7-2, the J gene TRBJ2-5; D possibly corresponds to TRBD2 (6 bases). Germline CDR1 is SGHTA and CDR2 is FQGNSA. This CDR3 is 15 amino acids long. V shed 0 bases and J shed 5 bases, with 13 bases lying between them. CDR3 loop: CASSLALGRGETQYF. Written as DNA, the CDR3 is TGTGCCAGCAGCTTAGCGCTGGGACGGGGGGAGACCCAGTACTTC.

The genes are TRBV30 and TRBJ1-1, with D perhaps matching TRBD1 (5 bases). Germline CDR1 and CDR2: GTSNPN and SVGIG (reference sequence). The V and J ends lost 5 bases and 0 bases respectively, with 10 bases between them. The CDR3 loop spans 13 amino acids. The CDR3 here is CAWAGQMNTEAFF. The CDR3 DNA follows: TGTGCCTGGGCGGGGCAGATGAACACTGAAGCTTTCTTT.